The following is a TCR beta chain sequence with its context. Its specificity is not known. This sample is drawn from a study of shared clonotypes between healthy human individuals. J lost 2 bases, V lost 1 base, and 8 bases had no gene match. The CDR3 length is 17 residues. Germline V lookup: CDR1 SGHVS, CDR2 FQNEAQ. It was about 190 ng DNA, 25,000 to 35,000 T cell genomes, that sorted-subset replicate PCRs used. Assay used: immunoSEQ multiplex PCR; TCRdb lists only in-frame clones, some missing. The table shows about 2 million clones, with roughly 95% occurring only once. The naive CD8 subset, CD45RO-negative cells positively selected for CCR7, excluded terminally differentiated effector memory CD45RA+ cells. Overall study results and limits: The study drew on few donors, limiting represented genetic and exposure-history diversity. Clonotype sharing among donors, it was expected, would be affected by sequencing depth.

This receptor was identified in a man between 18 and 29 years old in good health. The chain uses TRBV7-8 and TRBJ1-3; TRBD1 matches at 7 bases. Sequencing was performed on naive CD8+ T cells sorted from blood. CDR3 sequence (DNA): TGTGCCAGCAGCTTAGATCTAGACAGGGAGGCTGGAAACACCATATATTTT. Its protein is CASSLDLDREAGNTIYF.